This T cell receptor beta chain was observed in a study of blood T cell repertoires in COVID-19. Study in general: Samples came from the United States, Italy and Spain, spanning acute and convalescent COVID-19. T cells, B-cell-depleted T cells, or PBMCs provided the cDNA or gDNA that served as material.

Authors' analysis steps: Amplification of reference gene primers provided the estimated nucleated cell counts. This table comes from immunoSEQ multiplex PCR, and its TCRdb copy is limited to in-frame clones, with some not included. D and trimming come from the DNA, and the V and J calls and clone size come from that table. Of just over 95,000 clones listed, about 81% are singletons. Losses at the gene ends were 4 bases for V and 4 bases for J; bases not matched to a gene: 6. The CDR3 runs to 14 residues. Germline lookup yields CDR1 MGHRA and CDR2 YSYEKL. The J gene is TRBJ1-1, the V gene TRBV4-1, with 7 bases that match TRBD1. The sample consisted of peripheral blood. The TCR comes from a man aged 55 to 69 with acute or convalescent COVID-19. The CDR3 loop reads CASSPDRAGTEAFF. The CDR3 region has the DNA TGCGCCAGCAGCCCCGACAGGGCTGGCACTGAAGCTTTCTTT.